The 16 T cell receptor beta chains in this list originate from one sample, sequenced in a study of OX40 agonist ivuxolimab in advanced cancers. This table comes from immunoSEQ multiplex PCR, and its TCRdb copy is limited to in-frame clones, with some not included. The sample records around 80,000 clones, roughly 85% being singletons. This sample comprised CD4+ or CD8+ T cells sorted from blood, obtained in a trial of the OX40 agonist ivuxolimab. The receptors stem from an adult with an advanced solid tumor such as melanoma, head and neck, liver or kidney cancer.

The chain couples TRBV10-3 to TRBJ1-1, with 7 bases identical to TRBD1. Per germline, CDR1 ENHRY and CDR2 SYGVKD. The V segment lost 9 bases and the J segment 0 bases; nucleotides outside the gene matches: 7. CDR3 length equals 14 residues. The DNA of the CDR3 is TGTGCCATGGGGGACAGCCGAATGAACACTGAAGCTTTCTTT. This gives the protein CAMGDSRMNTEAFF.

The chain links TRBV27 to TRBJ2-6; D tentatively reads TRBD1 or TRBD2 (6 bases each). Trimming took off 0 bases at V and 2 bases at J, with 14 bases between the two ends. The CDR3 has 18 residues. The germline gives CDR1 MNHEY, CDR2 SMNVEV (reference sequence). CDR3 sequence: CASSLSGGAGPGANVLTF. CDR3 nucleotides: TGTGCCAGCAGTTTATCGGGGGGCGCTGGGCCTGGGGCCAACGTCCTGACTTTC. The entire variable domain, with the rest obtained from reference TRBV27 and TRBJ2-6, is as follows: EAQVTQNPRYLITVTGKKLTVTCSQNMNHEYMSWYRQDPGLGLRQIYYSMNVEVTDKGDVPEGYKVSRKEKRNFPLILESPSPNQTSLYFCASSLSGGAGPGANVLTFGAGSRLTVL.

V and J are TRBV6-1 and TRBJ1-2, with TRBD1 identical over 8 bases. V lost 4 bases, J lost 6 bases, and 7 bases stayed unmatched. The CDR3 is made up of 14 amino acids. Germline CDR1 MNHNS, CDR2 SASEGT. CDR3: CASSGVRGRDGYTF. In DNA form, the CDR3 reads TGTGCCAGCAGTGGGGTCAGGGGGCGCGATGGCTACACCTTC.

Concerning this clone itself: The sample has other DNA sequences that encode this CDR3 too. V and J are TRBV5-4 and TRBJ2-5, with 7 bases lining up with TRBD2. The J segment lost 3 bases and the V segment lost 4 bases, leaving 3 bases of the junction unmatched. The CDR3 totals 13 residues. CDR1 and CDR2 (germline): SGHNT, YYREEE (reference sequence). The CDR3 DNA reads as TGTGCCAGCAGCCTCCGGGGGGAAGAGACCCAGTACTTC. Residues: CASSLRGEETQYF. The full variable domain, in which reference TRBV5-4 and TRBJ2-5 provide the parts outside the CDR3, is ETGVTQSPTHLIKTRGQQVTLRCSSQSGHNTVSWYQQALGQGPQFIFQYYREEENGRGNFPPRFSGLQFPNYSSELNVNALELDDSALYLCASSLRGEETQYFGPGTRLLVL.

Points on this clone: Its ends do not fully match the called genes, so a read error is possible. The rearrangement joins TRBV18 to TRBJ1-1, with unresolved D. CDR1 and CDR2 from the germline V gene are KGHSH and LQKENI. The CDR3 is made up of 13 amino acids. For the CDR3, the DNA is TGTGCCAGCTCTCGTTTGGACCATCTCTTGATGCTCTTT. Translation: CASSRLDHLLMLF.

CDR3 protein: CASSFSGGHQETQYF. The CDR3 nucleotides read TGTGCCAGCAGTTTCAGCGGGGGCCACCAAGAGACCCAGTACTTC. The chain carries TRBV27 and TRBJ2-5, with 8 bases that match TRBD2. The CDR3 spans 15 residues. With V trimmed by 3 bases and J by 0 bases, 3 bases remained unmatched. Germline CDR1 reads MNHEY; CDR2 reads SMNVEV (reference sequence).

The rearrangement uses TRBV10-3 and TRBJ2-2, with D possibly TRBD2 on 6 matching bases. This CDR3 comprises 13 residues. CDR1 is ENHRY and CDR2 is SYGVKD in the germline V gene. V lost 6 bases to trimming and J lost 4 bases, with 9 bases between them. The CDR3 nucleotides are TGTGCCATCAGACTGGGGGGCACCGGGGAGCTGTTTTTT. This codes for CAIRLGGTGELFF.

This rearrangement joins TRBV2 to TRBJ2-4; possible D gene TRBD1, 6 bases. Trimming removed 6 bases at V and 7 bases at J, with 16 bases between. The V gene's germline CDR1 is SNHLY and CDR2 FYNNEI. The CDR3 has 14 amino acids. The CDR3 region has the DNA TGTGCCAGCAGATTACAGGGCACGGGGAACATTCAGTACTTC. Residues: CASRLQGTGNIQYF.

DNA for the CDR3: TGTGCCACCAGCGGCTTCGCGGTAAACTCTGGAAACACCATATATTTT. The encoded protein is CATSGFAVNSGNTIYF. V gene TRBV15 combines with J gene TRBJ1-3, with D hard to call. CDR1 is LNHNV, CDR2 YYDKDF, per germline (reference sequence). Trimming took off 5 bases at V and 0 bases at J, with 14 bases between the two ends. The CDR3 spans 16 residues.

This clone was observed a handful of times. The chain recombines TRBV7-2 with TRBJ2-7; 8 positions agree with TRBD2. V lost 4 bases to trimming and J lost 3 bases; unmatched junction nucleotides: 8. Looked up from germline, CDR1 is SGHTA and CDR2 is FQGNSA. The CDR3 has 15 amino acids. The CDR3 loop is CASSSQLAASYEQYF. Here the CDR3 DNA reads TGTGCCAGCAGCTCCCAACTAGCGGCGAGCTACGAGCAGTACTTC.

V usage is TRBV7-3 and J usage is TRBJ1-6, with D tentatively TRBD1 (6 bases). CDR1 is SGHTA, CDR2 FQGTGA, per germline. This CDR3 is 14 amino acids long. The V end lost 4 bases, the J end lost 9 bases, and 13 bases lay between the germline ends. This CDR3 is CASSSQGRSSPLHF. Written as DNA, the CDR3 is TGTGCCAGCAGCTCCCAGGGGAGAAGTTCACCCCTCCACTTT.

The J gene is TRBJ2-1, the V gene TRBV9; the D gene is possibly TRBD2 (5 bases). V lost 4 bases, J lost 0 bases, and 14 bases lay in between. The CDR3 contains 16 residues. The germline gives CDR1 SGDLS, CDR2 YYNGEE. The CDR3: CASSPWSGSSYNEQFF. The CDR3 nucleotides are TGTGCCAGCAGCCCGTGGTCGGGAAGCTCCTACAATGAGCAGTTCTTC.

This clone is a singleton in its sample. This chain uses TRBV7-8 with TRBJ2-7, with 8 bases that match TRBD1. Trimming removed 3 bases from V and 1 base from J; junction bases left unmatched: 5. The CDR3 is made up of 15 amino acids. Germline loops: CDR1 SGHVS, CDR2 FQNEAQ. CDR3 amino acids: CASSLRRDRSYEQYF. CDR3 coding DNA: TGTGCCAGCAGCTTGCGACGGGACAGGTCCTACGAGCAGTACTTC.

This sequence joins TRBV19 and TRBJ2-1; 8 bases are a match to TRBD2. The J segment lost 10 bases and the V segment lost 6 bases, leaving 11 bases of the junction unmatched. The V gene's germline CDR1 is LNHDA and CDR2 SQIVND (reference sequence). CDR3 length: 14 amino acids. CDR3 sequence: CASRERGGSREQFF. The CDR3 nucleotides are TGTGCCAGTAGAGAACGGGGGGGCAGTAGGGAGCAGTTCTTC. The full variable domain, rest sourced from reference TRBV19 and TRBJ2-1, is DGGITQSPKYLFRKEGQNVTLSCEQNLNHDAMYWYRQDPGQGLRLIYYSQIVNDFQKGDIAEGYSVSREKKESFPLTVTSAQKNPTAFYLCASRERGGSREQFFGPGTRLTVL.

This clone was detected once. The chain employs TRBV4-2 and TRBJ2-2; possibly TRBD2 for D (6 bases). CDR3 length equals 16 residues. The V gene lost 7 bases and the J gene lost 0 bases, with 15 bases spanning the gap. The germline gives CDR1 LGHNA, CDR2 YNFKEQ. CDR3 sequence (DNA): TGTGCCAGCACCCGCTGGGTAGCGGCGAACACCGGGGAGCTGTTTTTT. Amino acids: CASTRWVAANTGELFF.

The V call is TRBV11-2, the J call TRBJ2-3; the match to TRBD2 covers 9 bases. This CDR3 has 16 residues. Germline CDR1 SGHAT, CDR2 FQNNGV. V dropped 3 bases and J dropped 2; count of bases not matched to a gene: 6. The CDR3 sequence: CASSFPAGGSTDTQYF. CDR3 coding DNA: TGTGCCAGCAGCTTCCCTGCGGGGGGGTCCACAGATACGCAGTATTTT.